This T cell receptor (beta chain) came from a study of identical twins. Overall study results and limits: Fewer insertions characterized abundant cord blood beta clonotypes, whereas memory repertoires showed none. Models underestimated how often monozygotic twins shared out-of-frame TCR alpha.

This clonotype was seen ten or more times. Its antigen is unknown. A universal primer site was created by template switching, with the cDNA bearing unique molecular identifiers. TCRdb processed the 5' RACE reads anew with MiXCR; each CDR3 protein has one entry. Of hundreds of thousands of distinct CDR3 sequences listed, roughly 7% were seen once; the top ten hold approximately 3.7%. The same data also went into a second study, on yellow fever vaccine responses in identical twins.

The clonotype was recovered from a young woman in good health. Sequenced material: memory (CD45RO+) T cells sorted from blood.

The CDR3, as DNA: TGTGCCAGCAGTCTGGACAGTACCAATTCACCCCTCCACTTT. Translation gives CASSLDSTNSPLHF. The rearrangement joins TRBV7-6 to TRBJ1-6; TRBD1 is a possible D gene (6 bases). Germline CDR1 and CDR2: SGHVS and FNYEAQ. The CDR3 loop spans 14 amino acids. The V end lost 6 bases, the J end lost 7 bases, and 13 bases lay between the germline ends.